This T cell receptor beta chain came from a study of CD8+CD57+ T cells in acquired aplastic anemia. Study-level information: The study obtained an average of about 3.1 ug of DNA from sorted CD4+ and CD8+ cells.

Per germline, CDR1 ENHRY and CDR2 SYGVKD. V lost 8 bases and J 0 bases, leaving 20 bases between the germline ends. This CDR3 comprises 16 residues. This clonotype was seen a handful of times. Patients who underwent sequencing had shown CD8+CD57+ cell expansion by flow cytometry. Profiles of TCR beta VDJ and CDR3 were generated from a genomic DNA template. Using its own MiXCR run on the reads, TCRdb lists one record per CDR3 protein. The table shows some 170,000 distinct CDR3 sequences, with roughly 48% occurring only once. The sequenced sample consisted of sorted CD4+, CD8+, or CD8+CD57+ T cells (not recorded which) from PBMCs. The chain carries TRBV10-3 and TRBJ2-7; no reliable D call. This clonotype originated in a human donor with aplastic anemia. In nucleotides, the CDR3 is TGTGCCATCTCACCATTATCAGGCCAAAGCTCCTACGAGCAGTACTTC. Translating gives CAISPLSGQSSYEQYF.